One and the same sample provided the 7 T cell receptor beta chains below, sequenced in a study of blood T cell repertoires in COVID-19. Only in-frame clones appear in the TCRdb table, and some are missing; sequencing was by immunoSEQ multiplex PCR. The table records about 85,000 clones, roughly 90% of them present only once. The material sequenced was peripheral blood. The receptors here all came from a woman older than 75 with active or convalescent COVID-19.

The chain recombines TRBV3-1 (or the pseudogene TRBV3-2) with TRBJ2-5; D remains ambiguous. V was trimmed by 6 bases and J by 3 bases, leaving 11 bases between them. The CDR3 spans 13 residues. Per the germline V gene, CDR1 is LGHDT and CDR2 is YNNKEL (reference sequence). The CDR3 DNA is TGTGCCAGCAGTCGAAGCCCGGAAGAGACCCAGTACTTC. Residues: CASSRSPEETQYF.

The gene calls are TRBV5-1 and TRBJ2-3, with 12 bases aligning to TRBD2. CDR3 size: 15 residues. The J segment lost 3 bases and the V segment lost 2 bases, leaving 1 base of the junction unmatched. Germline V lookup: CDR1 SGHRS, CDR2 YFSETQ. The CDR3: CASSFGLAGTDTQYF. CDR3 DNA: TGCGCCAGCAGCTTCGGACTAGCGGGAACAGATACGCAGTATTTT.

The chain employs TRBV3-1 (or the pseudogene TRBV3-2) and TRBJ2-5; 12 positions match TRBD2. This CDR3 spans 15 amino acids. Germline CDR1 and CDR2: LGHDT and YNNKEL (reference sequence). V shed 4 bases, J shed 5 bases, and the junction held 5 bases outside the gene matches. In DNA form, the CDR3 reads TGTGCCAGCAGCCGCACTAGCGGGAGGTCGGAGACCCAGTACTTC. This translates into CASSRTSGRSETQYF.

The gene calls are TRBV21-1 and TRBJ2-7; TRBD2 is the table's D call and was not checked against the DNA. TRBV21-1 is reported as a pseudogene. This CDR3 spans 16 amino acids. The CDR3 bases are TGTGCCAGCAGCAAAAAAAGGGCCCCCCGGGGGTACGAGCAGTACTTC. It yields the protein CASSKKRAPRGYEQYF.

The chain couples TRBV6-5 to TRBJ2-7; D not certain. CDR3 length equals 11 residues. Trimming removed 2 bases from V and 3 bases from J, with 2 bases in between. Germline-derived CDR1 and CDR2 are MNHEY and SVGAGI. The CDR3 DNA reads TGTGCCAGCAGTTACCTCTACGAGCAGTACTTC. Residues: CASSYLYEQYF.

This clone appeared once. This sequence joins TRBV28 and TRBJ1-2, with a possible D match to TRBD1 (5 bases). V was cut by 5 bases and J by 6 bases, with 19 bases left in between. Germline V gene sequence: CDR1 MDHEN, CDR2 SYDVKM. The CDR3 is made up of 15 amino acids. The CDR3, as DNA: TGTGCCAGCAGTCCGCTCCGGGGGAGGGATGATGGCTACACCTTC. It codes for CASSPLRGRDDGYTF.

This rearrangement joins TRBV28 to TRBJ1-5; TRBD1 agrees at 7 bases. Looked up from germline, CDR1 is MDHEN and CDR2 is SYDVKM. The CDR3 contains 14 residues. V lost 5 bases, J lost 5 bases, and 6 bases stayed unmatched. The CDR3 nucleotides are TGTGCCAGCAGTCTCCCAGGGGGTCATCAGCCCCAGCATTTT. It codes for CASSLPGGHQPQHF.